This entry lists 30 T cell receptor beta chains sequenced from one sample in a study of cytomegalovirus exposure and HLA in healthy donors. PCR used 60 Vbeta primers and 13 Jbeta primers. TCRdb's table, derived via immunoSEQ multiplex PCR, lists solely in-frame clones and lacks some. The table shows roughly 97,000 clones, with 10% occurring only once. The sequenced material came from PBMCs. Every receptor here comes from a man aged 40-49 years in good health and CMV-seropositive.

This clone was observed a handful of times. Within the sample, other DNA sequences also encode this same CDR3. The gene calls are TRBV5-1 and TRBJ1-2, with D uncertain. Trimming stripped 0 bases from V and 0 bases from J, with 6 bases between. CDR3 size: 14 residues. Germline V CDR1 and CDR2: SGHRS, YFSETQ. The CDR3 here is CASSLVPANYGYTF. As DNA, the CDR3 is TGCGCCAGCAGCTTGGTTCCCGCTAACTATGGCTACACCTTC.

Only a few counts were recorded for this clone. This chain connects TRBV9 to TRBJ2-7; possibly TRBD1 for D (6 bases). This CDR3 is 14 amino acids long. Germline V gene lookup returns CDR1 SGDLS and CDR2 YYNGEE. V lost 2 bases and J 3 bases, leaving 12 bases between the germline ends. CDR3 nucleotides: TGTGCCAGCAGCGTGGACAGTACATACTACGAGCAGTACTTC. This gives the protein CASSVDSTYYEQYF.

This clone appeared a few times. The gene calls are TRBV5-5 and TRBJ1-5, with 8 bases aligning to TRBD1. Germline-derived CDR1 and CDR2 are SGHKS and YYEKEE (reference sequence). This CDR3 comprises 13 residues. With 4 bases clipped from V and 5 bases from J, the junction kept 2 bases outside the gene matches. CDR3 region: CASSRDRYQPQHF. The CDR3 DNA follows: TGTGCCAGCAGCAGGGACAGGTATCAGCCCCAGCATTTT.

This clone was seen a few times. The chain employs TRBV14 and TRBJ1-2; TRBD1 matches at 7 bases. CDR1 is SGHDN and CDR2 is FVKESK in the germline V gene. CDR3 length: 13 amino acids. Trimming at V came to 3 bases and at J to 2 bases, leaving 0 bases not matched to a gene. This CDR3 reads CASSQDRNYGYTF. The CDR3 coding sequence is TGTGCCAGCAGCCAGGACAGGAACTATGGCTACACCTTC. The complete variable domain, with remaining parts taken from reference TRBV14 and TRBJ1-2, reads EAGVTQFPSHSVIEKGQTVTLRCDPISGHDNLYWYRRVMGKEIKFLLHFVKESKQDESGMPNNRFLAERTGGTYSTLKVQPAELEDSGVYFCASSQDRNYGYTFGSGTRLTVV.

V is TRBV15 and J is TRBJ2-1; D may be TRBD1 (6 bases). Germline CDR1 reads LNHNV; CDR2 reads YYDKDF (reference sequence). V was cut by 0 bases and J by 8 bases, with 20 bases left in between. CDR3 length: 17 amino acids. The CDR3 sequence is CATSRDVAGTPVDEQFF. CDR3 in DNA: TGTGCCACCAGCAGAGATGTGGCCGGGACACCAGTCGATGAGCAGTTCTTC.

V is TRBV5-5 and J is TRBJ2-7, with 8 nucleotides matching TRBD1. This CDR3 comprises 14 residues. The germline V gene encodes CDR1 SGHKS and CDR2 YYEKEE (reference sequence). After removal of 3 bases from V and 4 bases from J, the junction contained 6 bases not matched to a gene. The CDR3 here is CASSYGTGDYEQYF. CDR3 bases: TGTGCCAGCAGCTACGGGACAGGCGATTACGAGCAGTACTTC.

This clone was seen more than once but under ten times. This chain uses TRBV19 with TRBJ2-2, with D tentatively TRBD1 (5 bases). The V end lost 6 bases, the J end lost 5 bases, and 13 bases lay between the germline ends. This CDR3 is 14 amino acids long. CDR1 is LNHDA, CDR2 SQIVND, per germline (reference sequence). This CDR3 reads CASRDTAVTGELFF. CDR3 nucleotides: TGTGCCAGTAGGGACACGGCAGTTACCGGGGAGCTGTTTTTT.

This clone was picked up a small number of times. The genes are TRBV5-1 and TRBJ1-3; maybe TRBD1 (6 bases). V was pared by 3 bases and J by 0 bases, with 10 bases between. The CDR3 is 15 amino acids. Germline values: CDR1 SGHRS, CDR2 YFSETQ. The CDR3 DNA follows: TGCGCCAGCAGCTCACAGGGAACCTCTGGAAACACCATATATTTT. It translates to CASSSQGTSGNTIYF.

This chain uses TRBV4-2 with TRBJ2-1; 7 bases align to TRBD1. The CDR3 totals 12 residues. Looked up from germline, CDR1 is LGHNA and CDR2 is YNFKEQ. The ends lost 4 bases at V and 9 bases at J; junction bases unmatched: 3. The CDR3 nucleotides read TGTGCCAGCAGCCCGAACAGGGGTGAGCAGTTCTTC. Its translation: CASSPNRGEQFF.

This clone was found a few times. Here the CDR3 reads CASSIGGVGSGELFF. Written as DNA, the CDR3 is TGTGCCAGTAGTATTGGAGGGGTTGGTTCCGGGGAGCTGTTTTTT. This chain links TRBV19 with TRBJ2-2, with D possibly matching TRBD2 (6 bases). The CDR3 is made up of 15 amino acids. The V end was cut by 3 bases, the J end by 6 bases, with 14 bases between. Germline V gives CDR1 LNHDA, CDR2 SQIVND (reference sequence).

J is TRBJ1-5 and V is TRBV28; 11 bases match TRBD1. CDR1 MDHEN and CDR2 SYDVKM come from the germline V gene. The trim removed 4 bases at V and 3 bases at J, leaving 5 bases unmatched. The CDR3 runs 16 residues. CDR3 bases: TGTGCCAGCAGTTCAGGACAGGGGGCCCTCAATCAGCCCCAGCATTTT. This translates into CASSSGQGALNQPQHF.

This clone came up a few times. CDR3 loop: CASSPGLAGVGTGELFF. The CDR3 DNA reads as TGCGCCAGCAGCCCGGGACTAGCGGGAGTAGGCACCGGGGAGCTGTTTTTT. The chain combines TRBV5-1 with TRBJ2-2, with 14 bases fitting TRBD2. Trimming took 4 bases from V and 4 from J; bases not matched to a gene: 6. Germline V lookup: CDR1 SGHRS, CDR2 YFSETQ. CDR3 length: 17 amino acids.

This clone turned up a few times. The V call is TRBV2, the J call TRBJ2-1, with 9 bases matching TRBD2. CDR1 and CDR2 (germline): SNHLY, FYNNEI. The CDR3 contains 16 residues. J lost 4 bases, V lost 6 bases, and 10 bases had no gene match. Written as DNA, the CDR3 is TGTGCCAGCAGGTTCCGTACTAGCGGGCCTTACAATGAGCAGTTCTTC. It specifies CASRFRTSGPYNEQFF.

This chain links TRBV28 with TRBJ2-5, with D possibly TRBD1 on 5 matching bases. The CDR3 runs 14 residues. The germline V gene encodes CDR1 MDHEN and CDR2 SYDVKM. The ends were cut back, 3 bases at V and 2 bases at J, with 10 bases in the middle. The CDR3 sequence: CASSLGRRQETQYF. The DNA for the CDR3 is TGTGCCAGCAGTTTGGGGCGGAGACAAGAGACCCAGTACTTC.

This clone has only a few counts. The chain combines TRBV5-1 with TRBJ2-7, with 7 bases identical to TRBD2. Germline CDR1 and CDR2: SGHRS and YFSETQ. This CDR3 spans 18 amino acids. With V trimmed by 0 bases and J by 6 bases, 18 bases remained unmatched. The CDR3 DNA reads TGCGCCAGCAGCTTGGGGGTGGCGGGAGTGGGGCCGGCTGGCGAGCAGTACTTC. Protein: CASSLGVAGVGPAGEQYF. Using reference TRBV5-1 and TRBJ2-7 for the parts outside the CDR3, the full variable domain is KAGVTQTPRYLIKTRGQQVTLSCSPISGHRSVSWYQQTPGQGLQFLFEYFSETQRNKGNFPGRFSGRQFSNSRSEMNVSTLELGDSALYLCASSLGVAGVGPAGEQYFGPGTRLTVT.

This clone has more than one count but fewer than ten. The chain employs TRBV5-8 and TRBJ1-1, with TRBD1 identical over 9 bases. Germline V gene sequence: CDR1 SGHTS, CDR2 YDEGEE. The CDR3 covers 13 residues. V was clipped by 4 bases and J by 5 bases; unmatched bases: 3. The CDR3 DNA reads TGTGCCAGCAGCAGGGACAGGGAAACTGAAGCTTTCTTT. It is translated as CASSRDRETEAFF.

There are a few counts of this clone. The chain links TRBV11-2 to TRBJ2-5, with 9 bases that match TRBD2. V gave up 3 bases and J gave up 5 bases; unmatched junction bases: 16. The CDR3 totals 18 residues. Germline loops: CDR1 SGHAT, CDR2 FQNNGV. CDR3 protein: CASSFSPGLAPNGETQYF. For the CDR3, the DNA is TGTGCCAGCAGCTTCTCACCGGGACTAGCACCGAACGGGGAGACCCAGTACTTC.

This rearrangement joins TRBV6-1 to TRBJ2-7; D is uncertain. CDR1 and CDR2 (germline): MNHNS, SASEGT. The CDR3 is 13 residues long. Trimming took off 4 bases at V and 3 bases at J, with 10 bases between the two ends. CDR3 DNA sequence: TGTGCCAGCAGTGGACAACCGATCTACGAGCAGTACTTC. Protein sequence: CASSGQPIYEQYF.

V usage is TRBV6-5 and J usage is TRBJ2-7; TRBD2 aligns across 8 bases. The CDR3 loop spans 14 amino acids. Germline V gene lookup returns CDR1 MNHEY and CDR2 SVGAGI. V dropped 4 bases and J dropped 2; count of bases not matched to a gene: 4. The CDR3 spells CASSLAGGPYEQYF. Written as DNA, the CDR3 is TGTGCCAGCAGTTTGGCGGGAGGACCCTACGAGCAGTACTTC.

The chain employs TRBV25-1 and TRBJ2-7; D possibly corresponds to TRBD1 (5 bases). Germline CDR1 is MGHDK and CDR2 is SYGVNS. The CDR3 contains 14 residues. V lost 3 bases, J lost 4 bases, and 13 bases lay in between. The CDR3 loop is CASSEKGSGYEQYF. The CDR3 DNA reads as TGTGCCAGCAGTGAGAAGGGGTCGGGTTACGAGCAGTACTTC.

This clone was observed a handful of times. This chain connects TRBV7-2 to TRBJ2-7; D perhaps matches TRBD1 (6 bases). Trimming removed 5 bases from V and 6 bases from J, with 14 bases in between. Germline V CDR1 and CDR2: SGHTA, FQGNSA. This CDR3 has 13 residues. CDR3 nucleotide sequence: TGTGCCAGCAGCCGGGACAAGACGACCGAGCAGTACTTC. It codes for CASSRDKTTEQYF.

V usage is TRBV5-4 and J usage is TRBJ2-7; tentatively, D is TRBD2 (6 bases). Trimming stripped 4 bases from V and 0 bases from J, with 17 bases between. The CDR3 covers 16 residues. Germline lookup yields CDR1 SGHNT and CDR2 YYREEE (reference sequence). CDR3 in amino acids: CASSRGIDVSSYEQYF. In DNA, the CDR3 is TGTGCCAGCAGCCGGGGGATCGACGTGAGCTCCTACGAGCAGTACTTC.

The V gene is TRBV19, the J gene TRBJ2-3; the match to TRBD1 covers 7 bases. Germline-derived CDR1 and CDR2 are LNHDA and SQIVND (reference sequence). V was clipped by 4 bases and J by 3 bases; unmatched bases: 7. This CDR3 comprises 15 residues. Written as DNA, the CDR3 is TGTGCCAGTAGTAATCCGGGGACAGCTACAGATACGCAGTATTTT. Amino acids: CASSNPGTATDTQYF.

This clone appeared a few times. The J gene is TRBJ1-2, the V gene TRBV28; 8 bases are shared with TRBD1. From germline, CDR1 is MDHEN and CDR2 SYDVKM. This CDR3 comprises 14 residues. J gave up 6 bases and V 4 bases, and 7 bases lay outside the gene matches. The CDR3 is CASSYVGQGDGYTF. The DNA of the CDR3 is TGTGCCAGCAGTTACGTAGGACAGGGTGATGGCTACACCTTC.

The chain has TRBV13 and TRBJ2-7; maybe TRBD1 (5 bases). V was pared by 3 bases and J by 1 base, with 10 bases between. The CDR3 is made up of 14 amino acids. Germline CDR1 reads PRHDT; CDR2 reads FYEKMQ (reference sequence). CDR3 protein: CASSLEGVSYEQYF. The CDR3 coding sequence is TGTGCCAGCAGCTTGGAAGGGGTATCCTACGAGCAGTACTTC.

The gene calls are TRBV21-1 and TRBJ1-1; TRBD1, the table's D call, lacks a check against the DNA. TRBV21-1 is reported as a pseudogene. This CDR3 contains 16 residues. The CDR3 nucleotides read TGTGCCAGCAGCATTACAGGGGGCGACCTAAACACTGAAGCTTTCTTT. Amino acids: CASSITGGDLNTEAFF.

CDR3 region: CASSYSAGNQETQYF. CDR3 coding DNA: TGTGCCAGCAGTTACTCGGCGGGTAACCAAGAGACCCAGTACTTC. The rearrangement links TRBV6-5 to TRBJ2-5, with a tentative D call TRBD2 (5 bases). V was clipped by 0 bases and J by 0 bases, with 8 bases between them. Looked up from germline, CDR1 is MNHEY and CDR2 is SVGAGI. The CDR3 has 15 amino acids.

This clone was observed a few times. The chain couples TRBV9 to TRBJ2-2, with a tentative D call TRBD2 (6 bases). The V gene's germline CDR1 is SGDLS and CDR2 YYNGEE. The length of the CDR3 is 14 residues. Trimming took off 0 bases at V and 5 bases at J, with 8 bases between the two ends. Written as DNA, the CDR3 is TGTGCCAGCAGCGTAGTTGGGGGGACCGGGGAGCTGTTTTTT. Its translation is CASSVVGGTGELFF.

The table lists this clone with a few counts. This chain links TRBV10-3 with TRBJ2-5; D remains ambiguous. Germline-derived CDR1 and CDR2 are ENHRY and SYGVKD. The CDR3 has 13 residues. V was trimmed by 0 bases and J by 1 base, leaving 3 bases between them. The DNA for the CDR3 is TGTGCCATCAGTGAGTCGAGCCAAGAGACCCAGTACTTC. Its protein is CAISESSQETQYF.

The gene calls are TRBV6-5 and TRBJ2-3, with D unresolved. Trimming pared 4 bases from V and 0 bases from J, leaving 8 bases between. The germline V gene has CDR1 MNHEY and CDR2 SVGAGI. CDR3 length: 14 amino acids. This CDR3 is CASSSTTSTDTQYF. In DNA form, the CDR3 reads TGTGCCAGCAGTTCGACGACTAGCACAGATACGCAGTATTTT.